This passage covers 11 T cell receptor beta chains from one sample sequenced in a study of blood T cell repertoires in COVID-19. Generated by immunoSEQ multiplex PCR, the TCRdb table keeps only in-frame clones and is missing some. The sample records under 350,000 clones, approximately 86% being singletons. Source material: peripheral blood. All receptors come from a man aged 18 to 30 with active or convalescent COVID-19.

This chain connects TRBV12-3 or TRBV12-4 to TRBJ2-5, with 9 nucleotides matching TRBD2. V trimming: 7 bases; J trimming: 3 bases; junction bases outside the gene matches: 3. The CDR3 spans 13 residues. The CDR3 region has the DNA TGTGCCAGCAACATAGCGGGAGAAGAGACCCAGTACTTC. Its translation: CASNIAGEETQYF.

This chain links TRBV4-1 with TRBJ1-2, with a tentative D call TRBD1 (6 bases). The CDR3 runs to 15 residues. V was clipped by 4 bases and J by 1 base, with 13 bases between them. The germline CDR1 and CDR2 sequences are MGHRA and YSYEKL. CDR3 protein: CASSPSGVGNYGYTF. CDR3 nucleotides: TGCGCCAGCAGCCCGTCAGGGGTGGGTAACTATGGCTACACCTTC.

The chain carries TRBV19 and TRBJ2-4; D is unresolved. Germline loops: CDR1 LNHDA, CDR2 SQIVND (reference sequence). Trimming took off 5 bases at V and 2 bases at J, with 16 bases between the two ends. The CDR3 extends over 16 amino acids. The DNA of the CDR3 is TGTGCCAGTAGTCGAGGCCCAACCTTGACCAAAAACATTCAGTACTTC. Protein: CASSRGPTLTKNIQYF.

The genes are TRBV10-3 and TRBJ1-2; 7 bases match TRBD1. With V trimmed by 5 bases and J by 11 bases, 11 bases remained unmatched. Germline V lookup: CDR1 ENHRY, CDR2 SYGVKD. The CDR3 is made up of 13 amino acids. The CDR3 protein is CAISSGQAGWYTF. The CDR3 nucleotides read TGTGCCATCAGTTCCGGACAGGCCGGCTGGTACACCTTC.

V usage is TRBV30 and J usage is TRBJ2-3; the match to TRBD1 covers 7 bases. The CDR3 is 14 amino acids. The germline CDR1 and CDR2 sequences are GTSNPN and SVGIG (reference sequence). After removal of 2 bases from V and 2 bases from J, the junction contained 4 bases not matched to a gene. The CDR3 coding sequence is TGTGCCTGGAGTCTCGGGACAGCCACAGATACGCAGTATTTT. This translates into CAWSLGTATDTQYF.

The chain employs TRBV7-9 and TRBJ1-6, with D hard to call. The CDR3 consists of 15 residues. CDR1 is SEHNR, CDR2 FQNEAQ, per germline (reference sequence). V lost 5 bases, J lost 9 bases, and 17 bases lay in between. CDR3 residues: CASSLRDPGSSPLHF. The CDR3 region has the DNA TGTGCCAGCAGCCTCCGAGACCCGGGGAGTTCACCCCTCCACTTT.

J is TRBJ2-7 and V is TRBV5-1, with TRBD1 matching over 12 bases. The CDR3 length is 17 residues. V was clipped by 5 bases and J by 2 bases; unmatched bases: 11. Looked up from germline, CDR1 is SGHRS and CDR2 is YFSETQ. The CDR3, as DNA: TGCGCCAGCAGTATCCTAATGGGACAGGGGGCGACCTACGAGCAGTACTTC. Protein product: CASSILMGQGATYEQYF.

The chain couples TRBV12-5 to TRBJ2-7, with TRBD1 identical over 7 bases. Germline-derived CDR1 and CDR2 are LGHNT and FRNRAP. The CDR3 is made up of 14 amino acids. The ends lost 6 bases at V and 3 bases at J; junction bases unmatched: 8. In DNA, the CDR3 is TGTGCTAGTGGACGACAGGGTTCTTTCTACGAGCAGTACTTC. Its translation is CASGRQGSFYEQYF. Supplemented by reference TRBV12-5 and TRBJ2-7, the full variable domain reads DARVTQTPRHKVTEMGQEVTMRCQPILGHNTVFWYRQTMMQGLELLAYFRNRAPLDDSGMPKDRFSAEMPDATLATLKIQPSEPRDSAVYFCASGRQGSFYEQYFGPGTRLTVT.

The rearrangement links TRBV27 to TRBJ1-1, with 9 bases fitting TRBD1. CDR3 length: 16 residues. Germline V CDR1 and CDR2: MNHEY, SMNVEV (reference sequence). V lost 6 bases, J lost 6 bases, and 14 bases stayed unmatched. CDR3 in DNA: TGTGCCAGCAGGGATGGCCGGGGACAGGGAATTCCTGAAGCTTTCTTT. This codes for CASRDGRGQGIPEAFF.

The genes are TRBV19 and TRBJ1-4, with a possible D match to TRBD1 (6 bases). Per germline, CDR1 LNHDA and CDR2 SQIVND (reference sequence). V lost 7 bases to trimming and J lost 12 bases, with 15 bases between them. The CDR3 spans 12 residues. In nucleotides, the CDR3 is TGTGCCAGTACTACAGGGCCAGGGGAACTGTTTTTT. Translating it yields CASTTGPGELFF.

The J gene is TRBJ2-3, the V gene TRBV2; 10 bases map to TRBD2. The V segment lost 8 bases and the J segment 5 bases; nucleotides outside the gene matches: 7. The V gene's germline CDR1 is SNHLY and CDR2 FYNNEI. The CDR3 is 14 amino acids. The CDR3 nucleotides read TGTGCCAGCCTAGCGGGGGCCCTCGGAGATACGCAGTATTTT. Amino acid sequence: CASLAGALGDTQYF. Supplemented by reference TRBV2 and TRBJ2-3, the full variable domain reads EPEVTQTPSHQVTQMGQEVILRCVPISNHLYFYWYRQILGQKVEFLVSFYNNEISEKSEIFDDQFSVERPDGSNFTLKIRSTKLEDSAMYFCASLAGALGDTQYFGPGTRLTVL.